The source of this T cell receptor beta chain is a study of blood T cell repertoires in COVID-19. Study-wide background: In each case, the material was cDNA or gDNA derived from T cells, B-cell-depleted T cells, or PBMCs.

Original analysis: Reference gene primers were amplified, and this amplification served to estimate nucleated cell counts. Using immunoSEQ multiplex PCR, the repertoire was profiled, and TCRdb retains in-frame clones only, with some absent. The V and J calls and clone size are taken from that table; D and trimming were inferred from the DNA. The data hold fewer than 500,000 clones, with 80% to 90% observed a single time. Participants spanned ages about 18 to 100 years and resided in about 25 US areas. Germline V gene lookup returns CDR1 LGHDT and CDR2 YNNKEL (reference sequence). The CDR3 is 15 residues long. V was trimmed by 0 bases and J by 4 bases, leaving 12 bases between them.

The V gene is TRBV3-1 (or the pseudogene TRBV3-2), the J gene TRBJ1-1; maybe TRBD1 (5 bases). The clonotype was recovered from a man aged 25 to 40 who had recovered from COVID-19. The sequenced sample consisted of PBMCs or T cells enriched from blood (not recorded which). Here the CDR3 DNA reads TGTGCCAGCAGCCAAGAACAGGCCGGGAGCACTGAAGCTTTCTTT. Translating gives CASSQEQAGSTEAFF.